This TCR beta chain was observed in a study of OX40 agonist ivuxolimab in advanced cancers. In the study overall: A mean age of about 59 years, range about 20 to 90, was recorded, and under 85% were male.

This CDR3 is 14 amino acids long. Germline CDR1 and CDR2: LGHNA and YSLEER. J was trimmed by 2 bases and V by 4 bases; bases with no gene match: 3. This clone was seen just once. Data came from immunoSEQ multiplex PCR; TCRdb stores just in-frame clones and leaves some out. The data show tens of thousands of clones, 81% seen once. The chain couples TRBV4-3 to TRBJ1-2, with 8 positions matching TRBD1. The sample was CD4+ or CD8+ T cells sorted from blood, taken in a trial of the OX40 agonist ivuxolimab. This clonotype originated in an adult with an advanced solid tumor such as melanoma, head and neck, liver or kidney cancer. The CDR3 DNA follows: TGCGCCAGCAGCCCGCAGGGGGCGAACTATGGCTACACCTTC. Protein product: CASSPQGANYGYTF.